Below are 30 T cell receptor beta chains sequenced from a single sample in a study of control samples from healthy donors and cancer patients. Sequencing was performed with immunoSEQ multiplex PCR; in TCRdb, only in-frame clones are kept and a portion is missing. Among approximately 41,000 clones listed, about 94% were seen once. Sequencing was done on a sample of blood. The receptors were gathered from a man aged 55-75 years in good health.

The rearrangement joins TRBV1 to TRBJ2-3; the D call in the table, TRBD2, was not verified against the DNA. TRBV1 is designated a pseudogene. The CDR3 runs 17 residues. Here the CDR3 DNA reads TGCACCAGCAGCCAAGATCGAACCGGGAAAGGCACAGATACGCAGTATTTT. Its protein is CTSSQDRTGKGTDTQYF.

The chain joins TRBV30 to TRBJ1-2, with D unclear. The germline V gene encodes CDR1 GTSNPN and CDR2 SVGIG (reference sequence). This CDR3 comprises 14 residues. Trimming took 0 bases from V and 7 from J, leaving 15 bases between them. DNA of the CDR3: TGTGCCTGGAGTGTACGTGGAAGTCAAGGTGGCTACACCTTC. It translates to CAWSVRGSQGGYTF.

This clone was detected once. The V call is TRBV29-1, the J call TRBJ1-5, with 8 nucleotides matching TRBD1. J was trimmed by 4 bases and V by 3 bases; bases with no gene match: 8. Germline values: CDR1 SQVTM, CDR2 ANQGSEA. The CDR3 covers 15 residues. CDR3 DNA sequence: TGCAGCGTTGAGCTGACAGGGGCAGGGAATCAGCCCCAGCATTTT. As protein: CSVELTGAGNQPQHF.

V and J are TRBV27 and TRBJ1-1; 7 positions match TRBD1. The J segment lost 0 bases and the V segment lost 7 bases, leaving 14 bases of the junction unmatched. CDR3 size: 17 residues. CDR1 and CDR2 (germline): MNHEY, SMNVEV (reference sequence). The CDR3 loop is CASTTKGARILNTEAFF. The CDR3 DNA reads as TGTGCCAGCACCACGAAGGGGGCGCGGATCTTGAACACTGAAGCTTTCTTT.

This chain joins TRBV9 and TRBJ1-3, with 7 bases aligning to TRBD1. J gave up 0 bases and V 2 bases, and 5 bases lay outside the gene matches. This CDR3 is built from 16 residues. The V gene's germline CDR1 is SGDLS and CDR2 YYNGEE. The CDR3 here is CASSVSGGPSGNTIYF. CDR3 nucleotides: TGTGCCAGCAGCGTCTCAGGGGGTCCCTCTGGAAACACCATATATTTT.

The chain is built from TRBV11-3 and TRBJ2-1; 8 nucleotides align to TRBD2. The V gene's germline CDR1 is SGHNT and CDR2 YENEEA. V was pared by 0 bases and J by 9 bases, with 7 bases of the junction left unmatched. The CDR3 extends over 15 amino acids. CDR3 nucleotide sequence: TGTGCCAGCAGCTTAGATCCGAGCGGGAGAGGTGAGCAGTTCTTC. Translation gives CASSLDPSGRGEQFF.

This clone was observed a few times. The J gene is TRBJ1-3, the V gene TRBV9; TRBD1 might be the D (5 bases). CDR3 length: 15 residues. Deletions cut 4 bases from V and 0 bases from J, with 11 bases between. Germline V gene sequence: CDR1 SGDLS, CDR2 YYNGEE. The CDR3 coding sequence is TGTGCCAGCAGCCACGACGGGGGCTCTGGAAACACCATATATTTT. This gives the protein CASSHDGGSGNTIYF.

The chain couples TRBV6-4 to TRBJ2-1, with TRBD2 identical over 15 bases. Germline trimming cut 2 bases from V and 4 bases from J; bases unmatched to any gene: 0. The CDR3 extends over 16 amino acids. CDR1 is MRHNA and CDR2 is SNTAGT in the germline V gene. The CDR3 DNA follows: TGTGCCAGCAGTGACGGACTAGCGGGAGGGTACAATGAGCAGTTCTTC. Amino acid sequence: CASSDGLAGGYNEQFF.

This chain connects TRBV30 to TRBJ2-7, with 8 bases matching TRBD2. This CDR3 is 12 amino acids long. The ends lost 6 bases at V and 5 bases at J; junction bases unmatched: 6. Germline V CDR1 and CDR2: GTSNPN, SVGIG (reference sequence). The CDR3 sequence is CACQFGGDEQYF. For the CDR3, the DNA is TGTGCCTGCCAGTTCGGGGGGGACGAGCAGTACTTC.

This chain uses TRBV12-5 with TRBJ2-7; D possibly corresponds to TRBD2 (6 bases). The CDR3 extends over 14 amino acids. The V and J ends lost 2 bases and 5 bases respectively, with 13 bases between them. Germline V gives CDR1 LGHNT, CDR2 FRNRAP. CDR3: CASGLSGVPHEQYF. The CDR3 bases are TGTGCTAGTGGTTTGTCGGGGGTCCCCCACGAGCAGTACTTC.

The J gene is TRBJ2-1, the V gene TRBV6-4; D might be TRBD1 (6 bases). The V gene's germline CDR1 is MRHNA and CDR2 SNTAGT. V lost 3 bases and J 0 bases, leaving 6 bases between the germline ends. This CDR3 region has 14 residues. CDR3 in DNA: TGTGCCAGCAGTGAGGACAGCTCCTACAATGAGCAGTTCTTC. This gives the protein CASSEDSSYNEQFF.

The gene calls are TRBV7-6 and TRBJ2-6; D is uncertain. In germline, CDR1 is SGHVS, CDR2 FNYEAQ. The CDR3 sequence is 15 residues long. The V end was cut by 5 bases, the J end by 0 bases, with 8 bases between. CDR3 residues: CASSPPLSGANVLTF. In DNA, the CDR3 is TGTGCCAGCAGCCCCCCCCTCTCTGGGGCCAACGTCCTGACTTTC.

This chain connects TRBV5-1 to TRBJ2-5; D uncertain. V was shortened by 5 bases and J by 5 bases, with 10 bases between the two germline ends. The germline V gene has CDR1 SGHRS and CDR2 YFSETQ. The CDR3 is 12 residues long. The chain's CDR3 is CASSRSAETQYF. The DNA for the CDR3 is TGCGCCAGCAGTCGGAGTGCGGAGACCCAGTACTTC.

V gene TRBV18 combines with J gene TRBJ1-3; D gene uncertain. The length of the CDR3 is 15 residues. CDR1 is KGHSH, CDR2 LQKENI, per germline. With 5 bases removed from V and 2 bases from J, the gap between germline ends came to 13 bases. CDR3 in DNA: TGTGCCAGCTCAAAGGACGTCCTTGCTGGAAACACCATATATTTT. Its translation is CASSKDVLAGNTIYF.

J is TRBJ2-1 and V is TRBV3-1 (or the pseudogene TRBV3-2), with 7 bases identical to TRBD1. Looked up from germline, CDR1 is LGHDT and CDR2 is YNNKEL (reference sequence). The junction had 11 bases not matched to a gene; V was cut back by 5 bases and J by 7 bases. This CDR3 has 15 amino acids. CDR3 nucleotide sequence: TGTGCCAGCAGCGGGGAAGGGGGCACAAAAAATGAGCAGTTCTTC. It encodes CASSGEGGTKNEQFF.

The gene calls are TRBV21-1 and TRBJ2-7. TRBV21-1 is assigned pseudogene status. The CDR3 runs 15 residues. The CDR3 loop is CASSKTRGNRFEQYF. The CDR3 DNA follows: TGTGCCAGCAGCAAAACTCGGGGAAACAGGTTCGAGCAGTACTTC.

The chain couples TRBV24-1 to TRBJ2-2; D call uncertain. Germline V gene data show CDR1 as KGHDR and CDR2 as SFDVKD. The CDR3 length is 13 residues. Between the trimmed V and J ends, which lost 7 bases and 7 bases, there was a span of 12 bases. The CDR3 spells CATRAAVGGELFF. CDR3 nucleotides: TGTGCCACCAGGGCTGCGGTTGGCGGGGAGCTGTTTTTT.

The chain employs TRBV18 and TRBJ2-2; D may match TRBD1 or TRBD2 (5 bases each). Germline CDR1 and CDR2: KGHSH and LQKENI. V lost 5 bases to trimming and J lost 4 bases, with 14 bases between them. The CDR3 is 15 residues long. The CDR3 here is CASSTIGTLTGELFF. The CDR3 DNA sequence: TGTGCCAGCTCAACAATAGGGACCCTCACCGGGGAGCTGTTTTTT.

The gene calls are TRBV5-1 and TRBJ1-1; D not resolved. Germline-derived CDR1 and CDR2 are SGHRS and YFSETQ. Trimming took 4 bases from V and 4 from J, leaving 14 bases between them. This CDR3 has 14 amino acids. The CDR3 DNA follows: TGCGCCAGCAGCCAAGGAAGTGGTGGCACTGAAGCTTTCTTT. Its protein product is CASSQGSGGTEAFF.

The chain combines TRBV19 with TRBJ2-3; D gene ambiguous. V lost 4 bases and J lost 1, with 15 bases in between. CDR3 length: 16 amino acids. Germline assignment: CDR1 LNHDA and CDR2 SQIVND (reference sequence). CDR3 bases: TGTGCCAGTAGTACCGCCGGATGGCGGCGCACAGATACGCAGTATTTT. This gives the protein CASSTAGWRRTDTQYF.

V is TRBV18 and J is TRBJ1-1; D not resolved. This CDR3 is 13 amino acids long. Germline V gene data show CDR1 as KGHSH and CDR2 as LQKENI. The V end was cut by 4 bases, the J end by 1 base, with 7 bases between. The CDR3 protein is CASSRSGNTEAFF. The CDR3 region has the DNA TGTGCCAGCTCACGGTCCGGGAACACTGAAGCTTTCTTT.

In DNA form, the CDR3 reads TGTGCCAGCAGCGGGGGGCGGCACAGCTCCTACGAGCAGTACTTC. It is translated as CASSGGRHSSYEQYF. The chain links TRBV9 to TRBJ2-7; D is possibly TRBD1 (6 bases). Trimming stripped 3 bases from V and 0 bases from J, with 13 bases between. The CDR3 has 15 amino acids. Germline V gene data show CDR1 as SGDLS and CDR2 as YYNGEE.

The chain has TRBV6-4 and TRBJ2-1, with D perhaps matching TRBD2 (7 bases). V was trimmed by 8 bases and J by 7 bases, leaving 18 bases between them. Germline V lookup: CDR1 MRHNA, CDR2 SNTAGT. This CDR3 region has 14 residues. The CDR3 sequence is CASGLWGGGNEQFF. The CDR3 DNA follows: TGTGCCAGCGGCCTTTGGGGGGGCGGAAATGAGCAGTTCTTC.

The gene calls are TRBV7-3 and TRBJ2-3, with D unclear. Per the germline V gene, CDR1 is SGHTA and CDR2 is FQGTGA. The CDR3 consists of 13 residues. The ends were cut back, 5 bases at V and 2 bases at J, with 8 bases in the middle. The CDR3 nucleotides read TGTGCCAGCAGCATTAGCACCACAGATACGCAGTATTTT. Translated, it gives CASSISTTDTQYF.

The V gene is TRBV13, the J gene TRBJ2-7; D might be TRBD1 (5 bases). Trimming took 5 bases from V and 2 from J, leaving 16 bases between them. Germline V gene sequence: CDR1 PRHDT, CDR2 FYEKMQ (reference sequence). This CDR3 has 15 amino acids. CDR3 sequence reads: CASSQPDSYPYEQYF. As DNA, the CDR3 is TGTGCCAGCAGCCAACCTGACAGCTACCCCTACGAGCAGTACTTC.

The V and J genes are TRBV19 and TRBJ2-1; D may be TRBD1 (5 bases). Trimming took off 6 bases at V and 6 bases at J, with 9 bases between the two ends. Germline V lookup: CDR1 LNHDA, CDR2 SQIVND (reference sequence). The CDR3 runs to 12 residues. The CDR3 DNA is TGTGCCAGTAGCCCTGACAGCAATGAGCAGTTCTTC. It is translated as CASSPDSNEQFF.

This clone was seen once. Written as DNA, the CDR3 is TGTGCCAGCAGTTACCAGGGGTCTACTAGCACAGATACGCAGTATTTT. Residues: CASSYQGSTSTDTQYF. This chain uses TRBV6-5 with TRBJ2-3, with D possibly being TRBD1 (6 bases). The CDR3 contains 16 residues. Trimming removed 2 bases from V and 0 bases from J, with 12 bases in between. Germline CDR1 is MNHEY and CDR2 is SVGAGI.

The chain joins TRBV19 to TRBJ2-7, with 8 bases identical to TRBD2. The CDR3 covers 16 residues. Unmatched junction bases numbered 12, after V lost 5 bases and J lost 3 bases. Germline V lookup: CDR1 LNHDA, CDR2 SQIVND (reference sequence). The CDR3 loop is CASSGFMTSEFYEQYF. The CDR3 DNA reads TGTGCCAGTAGTGGCTTTATGACTAGCGAGTTCTACGAGCAGTACTTC.

V gene TRBV10-2 combines with J gene TRBJ2-5; D remains unclear. Germline CDR1 reads WSHSY; CDR2 reads SAAADI. This CDR3 region has 13 residues. Trimming pared 3 bases from V and 5 bases from J, leaving 10 bases between. CDR3 amino acids: CASSDLDVETQYF. The CDR3 nucleotides read TGCGCCAGCAGTGACCTGGATGTTGAGACCCAGTACTTC.

The rearrangement joins TRBV30 to TRBJ2-1, with 13 bases identical to TRBD2. V dropped 4 bases and J dropped 7; count of bases not matched to a gene: 7. CDR1 and CDR2 from the germline V gene are GTSNPN and SVGIG (reference sequence). The CDR3 extends over 15 amino acids. The CDR3 loop is CAWNKLAGGYNEQFF. CDR3 sequence (DNA): TGTGCCTGGAACAAACTAGCGGGAGGGTATAATGAGCAGTTCTTC.